Given below is one T cell receptor (beta chain) in context. Its recognized antigen is unknown. No base quality information exists; no much larger clone differs at one position. The record originates from a study of control samples from healthy donors and cancer patients (dated by TCRdb to the early 2020s). Library construction relied on the immunoSEQ multiplex PCR assay. Entries here come from immuneACCESS through TCRdb and include only in-frame sequences with V and J called. Some clones fail to appear in such tables; in the studies checked, an unresolved V gene covers under half of the shortfall, and the cause of the remainder is unknown. The sample table records 100,000 to 150,000 clones; around 90% of these occur just once. Together, the top ten hold less than 7% of the sample. CDR1 is given as SGHRS and CDR2 as YFSETQ, both from the germline V gene. From its cysteine to its phenylalanine, the CDR3 spans 14 amino acids. The entry retains the CDR3 DNA only, 42 bases that are in frame from base 1. V is cut by 0 bases and J by 2 bases, and the space between the germline ends is 8 bases.

This TCR was sampled from a man aged 18 to 35 in good health. This receptor chain uses TRBV5-1 and TRBJ1-1; TRBD1 could be the D gene, as 6 bases match. The material sequenced was blood. At the DNA level, the sequence is TGCGCCAGCAGCTTGGGGGGGGCTAACACTGAAGCTTTCTTT. Translation gives CASSLGGANTEAFF. Here the CDR3 is joined to the reference TRBV5-1 and TRBJ1-1 genes, and the full variable domain is: KAGVTQTPRYLIKTRGQQVTLSCSPISGHRSVSWYQQTPGQGLQFLFEYFSETQRNKGNFPGRFSGRQFSNSRSEMNVSTLELGDSALYLCASSLGGANTEAFFGQGTRLTVV.